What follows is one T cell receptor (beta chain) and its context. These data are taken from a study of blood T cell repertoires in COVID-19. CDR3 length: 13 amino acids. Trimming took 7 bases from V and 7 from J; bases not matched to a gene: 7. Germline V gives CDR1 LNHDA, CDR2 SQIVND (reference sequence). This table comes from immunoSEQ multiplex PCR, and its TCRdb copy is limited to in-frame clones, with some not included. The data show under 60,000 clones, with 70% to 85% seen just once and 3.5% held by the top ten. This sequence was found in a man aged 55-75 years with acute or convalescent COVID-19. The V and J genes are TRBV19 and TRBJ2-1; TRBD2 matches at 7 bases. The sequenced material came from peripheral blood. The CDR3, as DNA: TGTGCCAGTACCACCATGCGGGGGAATGAGCAGTTCTTC. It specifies CASTTMRGNEQFF. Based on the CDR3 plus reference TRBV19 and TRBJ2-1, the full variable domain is DGGITQSPKYLFRKEGQNVTLSCEQNLNHDAMYWYRQDPGQGLRLIYYSQIVNDFQKGDIAEGYSVSREKKESFPLTVTSAQKNPTAFYLCASTTMRGNEQFFGPGTRLTVL.